A single sample is the source of the 11 T cell receptor beta chains below, sequenced in a study of T cell repertoires in ileal Crohn's disease. Measured with immunoSEQ multiplex PCR; TCRdb has only the in-frame clones, and not every one. Counted here are more than 15,000 clones, around 60% occurring once; the ten biggest clones make up approximately 7%. Sequenced: ileal tissue. The receptors derive from an adult with Crohn's disease.

The V call is TRBV4-2, the J call TRBJ2-5; D uncertain. The germline CDR1 and CDR2 sequences are LGHNA and YNFKEQ. Trimming took 0 bases from V and 1 from J, leaving 12 bases between them. There are 16 residues in the CDR3. The CDR3 protein is CASSQDWLGTQETQYF. Here the CDR3 DNA reads TGTGCCAGCAGCCAAGATTGGCTAGGAACCCAAGAGACCCAGTACTTC.

V and J are TRBV7-4 and TRBJ1-2, with 7 bases that match TRBD1. Germline assignment: CDR1 SGHVT and CDR2 SQSDAQ. The length of the CDR3 is 14 residues. Unmatched junction bases numbered 8, after V lost 4 bases and J lost 6 bases. The CDR3 is CASSCRDSKDGYTF. Written as DNA, the CDR3 is TGTGCCAGCAGCTGCCGGGACAGCAAGGATGGCTACACCTTC.

This clone was seen only a few times. V is TRBV27 and J is TRBJ2-3; maybe TRBD2 (6 bases). V gave up 3 bases and J gave up 0 bases, with 10 bases separating them. Germline V gene data show CDR1 as MNHEY and CDR2 as SMNVEV (reference sequence). The CDR3 is made up of 15 amino acids. As DNA, the CDR3 is TGTGCCAGCAGTTTCCGGGGGTTGAGCACAGATACGCAGTATTTT. It is translated as CASSFRGLSTDTQYF.

This clone was counted between two and nine times. The chain joins TRBV2 to TRBJ2-2, with 12 bases fitting TRBD2. This CDR3 spans 16 amino acids. The germline gives CDR1 SNHLY, CDR2 FYNNEI. J gave up 7 bases and V 5 bases, and 8 bases lay outside the gene matches. CDR3 sequence (DNA): TGTGCCAGCAGTCCCCCTAGCGGGAGGGCCGTCGGGGAGCTGTTTTTT. This sequence encodes CASSPPSGRAVGELFF.

CDR3 residues: CATSVVKMALRELFF. CDR3 nucleotide sequence: TGTGCCACCTCCGTTGTGAAAATGGCCCTGAGGGAGCTGTTTTTT. The V gene is TRBV9, the J gene TRBJ2-2; D not certain. The CDR3 has 15 residues. Germline CDR1 SGDLS, CDR2 YYNGEE. Trimming cost V 9 bases and J 9 bases, with 24 bases left between them. The whole variable domain, filled in from reference TRBV9 and TRBJ2-2, reads DSGVTQTPKHLITATGQRVTLRCSPRSGDLSVYWYQQSLDQGLQFLIQYYNGEERAKGNILERFSAQQFPDLHSELNLSSLELGDSALYFCATSVVKMALRELFFGEGSRLTVL.

The chain employs TRBV5-1 and TRBJ2-5; 12 bases are shared with TRBD1. Per germline, CDR1 SGHRS and CDR2 YFSETQ. V shed 3 bases and J 6 bases; nucleotides not matched to a gene: 9. The CDR3 is made up of 16 amino acids. Here the CDR3 DNA reads TGCGCCAGCAGCTCCACCGGGACAGGGGGCGAGAAGACCCAGTACTTC. This translates into CASSSTGTGGEKTQYF.

The J gene is TRBJ2-2, the V gene TRBV19; 9 nucleotides agree with TRBD2. V was pared by 5 bases and J by 3 bases, with 10 bases of the junction left unmatched. The CDR3 covers 17 residues. The germline CDR1 and CDR2 sequences are LNHDA and SQIVND (reference sequence). CDR3 coding DNA: TGTGCCAGTAGTCCGCTCCGTAGCGGGGGCTACACCGGGGAGCTGTTTTTT. This translates into CASSPLRSGGYTGELFF.

V is TRBV9 and J is TRBJ1-4, with 10 bases aligning to TRBD1. The germline gives CDR1 SGDLS, CDR2 YYNGEE. After removal of 3 bases from V and 7 bases from J, the junction contained 6 bases not matched to a gene. The length of the CDR3 is 15 residues. CDR3 coding DNA: TGTGCCAGCAGCGCCCAGGGACAGGGGAGTGAAAAACTGTTTTTT. Translation gives CASSAQGQGSEKLFF.

This sequence joins TRBV4-1 and TRBJ1-4, with a possible D match to TRBD1 (5 bases). With 0 bases removed from V and 2 bases from J, the gap between germline ends came to 10 bases. The germline CDR1 and CDR2 sequences are MGHRA and YSYEKL. The CDR3 has 16 residues. CDR3 residues: CASSQDGRGTNEKLFF. In DNA form, the CDR3 reads TGCGCCAGCAGCCAAGATGGGCGGGGCACTAATGAAAAACTGTTTTTT.

Only a few counts were recorded for this clone. This sequence joins TRBV6-5 and TRBJ1-3; TRBD1 matches at 8 bases. The CDR3 totals 16 residues. Germline CDR1 is MNHEY and CDR2 is SVGAGI. J lost 0 bases, V lost 4 bases, and 5 bases had no gene match. DNA for the CDR3: TGTGCCAGCAGTTTGGACAGGGCAAGCTCTGGAAACACCATATATTTT. Translating gives CASSLDRASSGNTIYF.

This clone was picked up a small number of times. The chain recombines TRBV27 with TRBJ2-7; D not certain. The V end was cut by 4 bases, the J end by 3 bases, with 13 bases between. In germline, CDR1 is MNHEY, CDR2 SMNVEV (reference sequence). This CDR3 comprises 14 residues. The CDR3 region has the DNA TGTGCCAGCAGTTCCACCGGGTCAAGCTACGAGCAGTACTTC. This codes for CASSSTGSSYEQYF.